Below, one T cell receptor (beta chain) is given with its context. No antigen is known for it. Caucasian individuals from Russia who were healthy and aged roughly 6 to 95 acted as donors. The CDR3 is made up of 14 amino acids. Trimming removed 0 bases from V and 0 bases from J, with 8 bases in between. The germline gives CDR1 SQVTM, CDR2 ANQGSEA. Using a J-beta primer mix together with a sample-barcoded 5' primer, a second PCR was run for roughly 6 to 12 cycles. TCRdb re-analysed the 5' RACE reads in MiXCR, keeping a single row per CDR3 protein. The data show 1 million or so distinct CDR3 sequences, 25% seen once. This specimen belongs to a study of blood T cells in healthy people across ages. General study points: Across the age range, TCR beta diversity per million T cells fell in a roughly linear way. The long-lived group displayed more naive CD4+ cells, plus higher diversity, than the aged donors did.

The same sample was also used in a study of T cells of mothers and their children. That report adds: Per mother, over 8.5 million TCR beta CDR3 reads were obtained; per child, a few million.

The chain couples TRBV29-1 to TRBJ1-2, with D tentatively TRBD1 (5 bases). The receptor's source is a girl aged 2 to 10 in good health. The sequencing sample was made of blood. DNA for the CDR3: TGCAGCGTTGAAGAGGGGGTGGCTAACTATGGCTACACCTTC. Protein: CSVEEGVANYGYTF.